This T cell receptor (beta chain) was retrieved from a study of T-cell reconstitution after alpha-beta-depleted transplantation in children. General observations from the study: When one year had passed after transplant, most T-cell counts and diversity came from newly produced T cells.

Preparation of the TCRbeta library was carried out with unique molecular identifiers. TCRdb passed the PCR reads through MiXCR, listing each CDR3 protein once. The table shows around 300,000 distinct CDR3 sequences, with around 7.1% occurring only once. On this clonotype itself: The antigen is unknown.

The germline CDR1 and CDR2 sequences are LNHDA and SQIVND (reference sequence). CDR3 length: 17 amino acids. Trimming shortened V by 5 bases and J by 5 bases, and 21 bases separated the two germline ends. The chain links TRBV19 to TRBJ2-2; D gene unclear. The source is a female patient younger than 10 who had a stem cell transplant for Fanconi anemia, so the T cells may come from the graft donor. Specimen: peripheral blood, collected 360 days after TCRalphabeta/CD19-depleted stem cell transplant. This CDR3 is CASSAHRSDSLTGELFF. The DNA of the CDR3 is TGTGCCAGTAGTGCCCACCGTTCCGATAGTCTAACCGGGGAGCTGTTTTTT.